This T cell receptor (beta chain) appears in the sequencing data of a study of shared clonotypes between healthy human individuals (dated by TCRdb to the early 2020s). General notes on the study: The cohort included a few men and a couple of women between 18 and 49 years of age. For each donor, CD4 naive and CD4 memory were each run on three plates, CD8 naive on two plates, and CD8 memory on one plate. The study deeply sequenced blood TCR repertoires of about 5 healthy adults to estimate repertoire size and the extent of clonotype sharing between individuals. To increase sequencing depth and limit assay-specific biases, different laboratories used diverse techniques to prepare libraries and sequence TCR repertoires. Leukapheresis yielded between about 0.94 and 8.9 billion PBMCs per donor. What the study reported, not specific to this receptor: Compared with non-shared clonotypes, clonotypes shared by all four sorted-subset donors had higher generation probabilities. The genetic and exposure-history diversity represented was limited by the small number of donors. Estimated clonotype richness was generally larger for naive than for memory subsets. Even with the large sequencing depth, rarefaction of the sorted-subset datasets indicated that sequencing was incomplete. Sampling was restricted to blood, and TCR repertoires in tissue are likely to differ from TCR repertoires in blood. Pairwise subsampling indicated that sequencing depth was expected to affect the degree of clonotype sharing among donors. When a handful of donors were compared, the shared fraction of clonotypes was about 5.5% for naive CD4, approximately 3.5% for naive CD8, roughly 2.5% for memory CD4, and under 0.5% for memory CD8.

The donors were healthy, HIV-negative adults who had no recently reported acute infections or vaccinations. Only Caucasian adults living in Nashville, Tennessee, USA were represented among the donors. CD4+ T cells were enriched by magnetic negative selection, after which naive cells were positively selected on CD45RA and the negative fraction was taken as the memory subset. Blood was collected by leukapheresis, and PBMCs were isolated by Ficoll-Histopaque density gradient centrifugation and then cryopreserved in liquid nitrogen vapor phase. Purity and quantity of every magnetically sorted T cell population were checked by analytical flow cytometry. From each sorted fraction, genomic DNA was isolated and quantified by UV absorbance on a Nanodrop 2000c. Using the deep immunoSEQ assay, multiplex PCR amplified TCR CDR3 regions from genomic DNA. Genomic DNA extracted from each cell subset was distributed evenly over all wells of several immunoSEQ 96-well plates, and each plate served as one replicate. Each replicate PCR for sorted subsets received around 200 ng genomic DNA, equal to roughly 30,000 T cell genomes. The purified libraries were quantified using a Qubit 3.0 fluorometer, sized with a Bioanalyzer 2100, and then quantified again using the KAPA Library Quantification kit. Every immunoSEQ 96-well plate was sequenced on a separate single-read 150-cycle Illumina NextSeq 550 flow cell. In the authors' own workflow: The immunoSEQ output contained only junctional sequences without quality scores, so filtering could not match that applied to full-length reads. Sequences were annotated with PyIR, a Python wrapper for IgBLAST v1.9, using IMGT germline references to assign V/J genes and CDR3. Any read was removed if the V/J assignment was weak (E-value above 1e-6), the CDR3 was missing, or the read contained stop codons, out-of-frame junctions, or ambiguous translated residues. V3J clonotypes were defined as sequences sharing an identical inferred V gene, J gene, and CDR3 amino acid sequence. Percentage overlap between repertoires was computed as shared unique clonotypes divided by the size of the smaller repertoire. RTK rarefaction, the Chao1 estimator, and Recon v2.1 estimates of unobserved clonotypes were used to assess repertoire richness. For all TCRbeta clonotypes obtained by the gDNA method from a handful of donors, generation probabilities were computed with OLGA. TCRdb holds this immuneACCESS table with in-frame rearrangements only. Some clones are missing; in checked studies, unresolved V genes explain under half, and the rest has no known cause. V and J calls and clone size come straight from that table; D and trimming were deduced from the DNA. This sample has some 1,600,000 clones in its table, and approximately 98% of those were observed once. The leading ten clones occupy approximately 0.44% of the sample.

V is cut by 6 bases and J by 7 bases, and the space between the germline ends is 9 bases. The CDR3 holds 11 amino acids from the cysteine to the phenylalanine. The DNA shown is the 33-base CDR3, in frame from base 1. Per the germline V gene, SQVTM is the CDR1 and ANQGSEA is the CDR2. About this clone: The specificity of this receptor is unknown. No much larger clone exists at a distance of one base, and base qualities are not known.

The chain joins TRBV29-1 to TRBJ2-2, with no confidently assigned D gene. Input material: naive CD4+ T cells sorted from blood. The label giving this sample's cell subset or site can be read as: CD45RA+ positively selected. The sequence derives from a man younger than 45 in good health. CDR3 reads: CSVSNHGELFF. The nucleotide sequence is TGCAGCGTCTCTAATCACGGGGAGCTGTTTTTT.